This T cell receptor beta chain was sequenced during a study of T cells in Graves' hyperthyroidism and ophthalmopathy. Regarding this clonotype: Antigen unknown. A single base separates this from a much larger clone, so it may be a read error.

The germline CDR1 and CDR2 sequences are SGHAT and FQNNGV. This CDR3 is 17 amino acids long. The CDR3 regions of TCR beta were amplified from RNA transcripts. HTBI primers drove first-round RT-PCR of the TCR CDR3. MiXCR, applied by TCRdb to the multiplex PCR reads, yields one record per CDR3 protein. The sample contains under 350,000 distinct CDR3 sequences, roughly 20% of which appear only once. Graves' hyperthyroidism without ophthalmopathy progression within 18 months was termed stable. Those with hyperthyroidism were 18 to 65 years old, newly diagnosed, and ill for under 2 months. The PBMCs studied were ones that came from around 10 ml fresh peripheral blood. The study, taken as a whole, reports: Stable hyperthyroidism was separated from ophthalmopathy by a model based on 13 V-J features.

Sequencing input: blood. The receptor was isolated from a woman aged 45-65 years with Graves' hyperthyroidism. The chain uses TRBV11-2 and TRBJ2-1; the match to TRBD2 covers 9 bases. The CDR3 region is CASIRLAGEPGNNGQFF. Written as DNA, the CDR3 is TGTGCCAGCATCCGATTAGCGGGAGAGCCGGGCAACAATGGGCAGTTCTTC.